These 30 T cell receptor beta chains were all obtained from the same sample, sequenced in a study of blood T cell repertoires in COVID-19. Method: immunoSEQ multiplex PCR; TCRdb's copy keeps in-frame clones and lacks some. The sample consists of approximately 59,000 clones, around 83% of them appearing once. Material for sequencing was peripheral blood. The receptor source for this set is a woman aged 80 or older with acute or convalescent COVID-19.

This rearrangement joins TRBV5-1 to TRBJ2-7; D is unresolved. V lost 4 bases and J 4 bases, leaving 12 bases between the germline ends. The CDR3 is 13 amino acids. Germline loops: CDR1 SGHRS, CDR2 YFSETQ. CDR3 nucleotide sequence: TGCGCCAGCAGCGTCGGAGAGAGATACGAGCAGTACTTC. Protein product: CASSVGERYEQYF.

The rearrangement uses TRBV5-1 and TRBJ2-1, with D possibly TRBD2 on 5 matching bases. The CDR3 is 13 amino acids. The V end lost 4 bases, the J end lost 10 bases, and 15 bases lay between the germline ends. Germline-derived CDR1 and CDR2 are SGHRS and YFSETQ. The CDR3: CASSPGFGWEQFF. The CDR3 DNA sequence: TGCGCCAGCAGCCCGGGGTTTGGGTGGGAGCAGTTCTTC.

The chain is built from TRBV12-3 or TRBV12-4 and TRBJ1-2; 8 bases align to TRBD1. V was clipped by 5 bases and J by 4 bases; unmatched bases: 3. The CDR3 contains 13 residues. DNA for the CDR3: TGTGCCAGCAGTGGACAGGGACGCTATGGCTACACCTTC. Its translation is CASSGQGRYGYTF.

The chain links TRBV2 to TRBJ2-1, with 8 bases that match TRBD2. There are 13 residues in the CDR3. V lost 6 bases and J lost 9; bases outside the gene matches: 7. Germline-derived CDR1 and CDR2 are SNHLY and FYNNEI. CDR3 sequence reads: CASRLAEPSEQFF. CDR3 coding DNA: TGTGCCAGCAGACTAGCGGAACCTAGTGAGCAGTTCTTC.

The chain employs TRBV5-1 and TRBJ2-7; 11 nucleotides agree with TRBD2. Germline loops: CDR1 SGHRS, CDR2 YFSETQ. This CDR3 is built from 17 residues. Losses at the gene ends were 4 bases for V and 3 bases for J; bases not matched to a gene: 12. CDR3 region: CASSMGLADPINYEQYF. The CDR3 coding sequence is TGCGCCAGCAGCATGGGACTAGCGGATCCGATCAACTACGAGCAGTACTTC.

This chain connects TRBV3-1 (or the pseudogene TRBV3-2) to TRBJ2-7; 12 nucleotides match TRBD2. J was trimmed by 4 bases and V by 4 bases; bases with no gene match: 2. Per the germline V gene, CDR1 is LGHDT and CDR2 is YNNKEL (reference sequence). CDR3 size: 14 residues. The CDR3 is CASSRTSGDYEQYF. The CDR3 DNA is TGTGCCAGCAGCCGGACTAGCGGGGATTACGAGCAGTACTTC.

The genes are TRBV4-2 and TRBJ2-1; D ambiguous. The CDR3 loop spans 16 amino acids. Germline-derived CDR1 and CDR2 are LGHNA and YNFKEQ. Between the trimmed V and J ends, which lost 1 base and 0 bases, there was a span of 10 bases. The CDR3 DNA reads as TGTGCCAGCAGCCAAGCCACAGTGAGCTCCTACAATGAGCAGTTCTTC. As protein: CASSQATVSSYNEQFF.

The gene calls are TRBV28 and TRBJ2-5, with 9 bases fitting TRBD2. The CDR3 covers 14 residues. The germline CDR1 and CDR2 sequences are MDHEN and SYDVKM. The ends lost 7 bases at V and 4 bases at J; junction bases unmatched: 7. The CDR3 region has the DNA TGTGCCAGCACCCCCGGGACTAGCCTAGAGACCCAGTACTTC. Protein: CASTPGTSLETQYF.

This clone was recorded only once. The rearrangement uses TRBV4-3 and TRBJ1-2; tentative D call: TRBD1 (5 bases). The CDR3 totals 15 residues. V shed 0 bases and J shed 2 bases, with 10 bases lying between them. Germline loops: CDR1 LGHNA, CDR2 YSLEER. The DNA of the CDR3 is TGCGCCAGCAGCCAAGAAGGGGCGGGGAACTATGGCTACACCTTC. Its protein product is CASSQEGAGNYGYTF.

The V call is TRBV3-1 (or the pseudogene TRBV3-2), the J call TRBJ1-2; TRBD1 is a possible D gene (5 bases). Germline values: CDR1 LGHDT, CDR2 YNNKEL (reference sequence). The CDR3 length is 17 residues. V lost 4 bases to trimming and J lost 2 bases, with 20 bases between them. CDR3 loop: CASSPPARQKTNYGYTF. The CDR3 nucleotides are TGTGCCAGCAGCCCCCCCGCCCGACAGAAGACAAACTATGGCTACACCTTC.

There are a few counts of this clone. The rearrangement links TRBV15 to TRBJ1-1, with TRBD1 identical over 9 bases. V dropped 7 bases and J dropped 1; count of bases not matched to a gene: 7. This CDR3 contains 15 residues. Germline CDR1 reads LNHNV; CDR2 reads YYDKDF (reference sequence). The CDR3 nucleotides are TGTGCCACCACCCCGTCGGGACAGGGGAACACTGAAGCTTTCTTT. Translated, it gives CATTPSGQGNTEAFF.

This clone was detected a few times. This chain links TRBV19 with TRBJ2-7, with 9 bases identical to TRBD1. Unmatched junction bases numbered 8, after V lost 6 bases and J lost 2 bases. This CDR3 is built from 15 residues. CDR1 and CDR2 (germline): LNHDA, SQIVND (reference sequence). This CDR3 reads CASRNARTGAYEQYF. The DNA for the CDR3 is TGTGCCAGTAGGAATGCTCGGACAGGGGCCTACGAGCAGTACTTC.

V is TRBV11-2 and J is TRBJ1-1, with 7 bases matching TRBD1. The germline V gene encodes CDR1 SGHAT and CDR2 FQNNGV. The CDR3 length is 14 residues. The V segment lost 5 bases and the J segment 2 bases; nucleotides outside the gene matches: 5. The CDR3 sequence: CASSGTAYNTEAFF. Written as DNA, the CDR3 is TGTGCCAGCAGCGGGACAGCTTACAACACTGAAGCTTTCTTT.

The rearrangement uses TRBV21-1 and TRBJ2-2; the table's D call TRBD2 went unverified against the DNA. TRBV21-1 is labeled a pseudogene. The CDR3 extends over 16 amino acids. CDR3 protein: CASSKSGSGRYGELFF. For the CDR3, the DNA is TGTGCCAGCAGCAAATCAGGCAGCGGGAGATACGGGGAGCTGTTTTTT.

This chain connects TRBV27 to TRBJ2-7, with 13 bases lining up with TRBD2. The CDR3 runs to 17 residues. Germline V gene sequence: CDR1 MNHEY, CDR2 SMNVEV (reference sequence). V trimming: 4 bases; J trimming: 3 bases; junction bases outside the gene matches: 9. CDR3 in amino acids: CASSSWTSGRVVYEQYF. Written as DNA, the CDR3 is TGTGCCAGCAGTTCCTGGACTAGCGGGAGAGTAGTCTACGAGCAGTACTTC.

The V gene is TRBV18, the J gene TRBJ2-5, with 7 positions matching TRBD2. The CDR3 runs to 15 residues. The junction had 10 bases not matched to a gene; V was cut back by 2 bases and J by 7 bases. Germline values: CDR1 KGHSH, CDR2 LQKENI. For the CDR3, the DNA is TGTGCCAGCTCACCATTTCAGCGGGACGGTGCGACCCAGTACTTC. As protein: CASSPFQRDGATQYF.

The V call is TRBV4-3, the J call TRBJ2-7, with D perhaps matching TRBD2 (6 bases). Germline-derived CDR1 and CDR2 are LGHNA and YSLEER. V was cut by 4 bases and J by 3 bases, with 19 bases left in between. The CDR3 extends over 16 amino acids. The CDR3: CASSRGDPSGLYEQYF. Here the CDR3 DNA reads TGCGCCAGCAGCCGGGGGGACCCCTCGGGGCTCTACGAGCAGTACTTC.

This sequence joins TRBV3-1 (or the pseudogene TRBV3-2) and TRBJ2-1; D may be TRBD2 (7 bases). V lost 1 base and J lost 9, with 16 bases in between. This CDR3 region has 15 residues. Germline V gives CDR1 LGHDT, CDR2 YNNKEL (reference sequence). CDR3 residues: CASSQVPRGPSEQFF. The CDR3 region has the DNA TGTGCCAGCAGCCAAGTTCCGCGGGGGCCTAGTGAGCAGTTCTTC.

This chain uses TRBV19 with TRBJ2-3, with 10 bases lining up with TRBD1. This CDR3 contains 15 residues. The trim removed 8 bases at V and 5 bases at J, leaving 10 bases unmatched. CDR1 LNHDA and CDR2 SQIVND come from the germline V gene (reference sequence). The CDR3 DNA reads TGTGCCAGTCAACTCCGGGACAGGGGTCAAGATACGCAGTATTTT. This translates into CASQLRDRGQDTQYF.

The chain is built from TRBV5-4 and TRBJ1-6; no reliable D call. CDR1 SGHNT and CDR2 YYREEE come from the germline V gene (reference sequence). The germline V and J ends were trimmed by 0 bases and 7 bases, with 8 bases remaining between them. This CDR3 has 14 residues. The CDR3 loop is CASSLVGANSPLHF. The CDR3 bases are TGTGCCAGCAGCTTGGTGGGCGCGAATTCACCCCTCCACTTT.

V and J are TRBV6-6 and TRBJ2-2, with unresolved D. CDR3 length: 15 amino acids. Deletions cut 8 bases from V and 6 bases from J, with 19 bases between. Germline loops: CDR1 MNHNY, CDR2 SVGAGI (reference sequence). CDR3 coding DNA: TGTGCCAGCGGCGCGGCCCCCCCAGACCCCGGGGAGCTGTTTTTT. It encodes CASGAAPPDPGELFF.

The V and J genes are TRBV6-1 and TRBJ2-1, with 7 positions matching TRBD1. Germline V gives CDR1 MNHNS, CDR2 SASEGT. CDR3 size: 16 residues. V shed 0 bases, J shed 2 bases, and the junction held 4 bases outside the gene matches. The CDR3 protein is CASSEALGQTYNEQFF. The CDR3 region has the DNA TGTGCCAGCAGTGAAGCATTGGGACAGACCTACAATGAGCAGTTCTTC.

V is TRBV6-1 and J is TRBJ2-3; TRBD1 matches 9 bases. V lost 2 bases to trimming and J lost 4 bases; unmatched junction nucleotides: 7. CDR1 and CDR2 from the germline V gene are MNHNS and SASEGT. This CDR3 region has 16 residues. As DNA, the CDR3 is TGTGCCAGCAGTGAAAGTCTGACAGGGGGGTCAGATACGCAGTATTTT. The encoded protein is CASSESLTGGSDTQYF.

The chain employs TRBV9 and TRBJ1-5, with 7 bases identical to TRBD1. The CDR3 totals 14 residues. Losses at the gene ends were 4 bases for V and 3 bases for J; bases not matched to a gene: 4. Looked up from germline, CDR1 is SGDLS and CDR2 is YYNGEE. The CDR3 region is CASSQGGLNQPQHF. The CDR3 DNA reads TGTGCCAGCAGCCAAGGGGGCCTCAATCAGCCCCAGCATTTT.

The chain links TRBV6-5 to TRBJ2-5; 10 nucleotides line up with TRBD2. The CDR3 is 15 amino acids. The junction had 7 bases not matched to a gene; V was cut back by 6 bases and J by 3 bases. Looked up from germline, CDR1 is MNHEY and CDR2 is SVGAGI. The CDR3 loop is CASRRPSGREETQYF. Written as DNA, the CDR3 is TGTGCCAGCAGGCGGCCTAGCGGGAGAGAAGAGACCCAGTACTTC.

V and J are TRBV30 and TRBJ1-4; the D is unclear. Germline lookup yields CDR1 GTSNPN and CDR2 SVGIG (reference sequence). The CDR3 spans 14 residues. Trimming removed 4 bases at V and 10 bases at J, with 19 bases between. CDR3 DNA sequence: TGTGCCTGGAAAAACCGGGATCGGGGAGGAAAACTGTTTTTT. Its protein product is CAWKNRDRGGKLFF.

The CDR3 is CASSQLAGGPETQYF. CDR3 bases: TGTGCCAGCAGCCAACTAGCGGGGGGGCCAGAGACCCAGTACTTC. The chain joins TRBV7-3 to TRBJ2-5; 13 positions match TRBD2. The trim removed 5 bases at V and 4 bases at J, leaving 4 bases unmatched. CDR1 is SGHTA and CDR2 is FQGTGA in the germline V gene. This CDR3 has 15 amino acids.

The chain carries TRBV9 and TRBJ2-1, with D perhaps matching TRBD2 (5 bases). CDR3 length equals 14 residues. Germline assignment: CDR1 SGDLS and CDR2 YYNGEE. Trimming took off 5 bases at V and 1 base at J, with 10 bases between the two ends. CDR3 amino acids: CASSALGSYNEQFF. The CDR3 coding sequence is TGTGCCAGCAGTGCACTAGGGTCCTACAATGAGCAGTTCTTC.

The chain recombines TRBV7-9 with TRBJ2-7; maybe TRBD1 (6 bases). This CDR3 spans 14 amino acids. V was trimmed by 1 base and J by 3 bases, leaving 10 bases between them. Germline values: CDR1 SEHNR, CDR2 FQNEAQ (reference sequence). CDR3 DNA sequence: TGTGCCAGCAGCTTAGTTGACAGGCTCTACGAGCAGTACTTC. As protein: CASSLVDRLYEQYF.

Only a few counts were recorded for this clone. This chain connects TRBV6-4 to TRBJ2-1; 13 bases align to TRBD2. The CDR3 is 16 residues long. Germline V gene data show CDR1 as MRHNA and CDR2 as SNTAGT. V shed 5 bases and J 9 bases; nucleotides not matched to a gene: 10. CDR3 residues: CASSRTSGSKWGEQFF. The CDR3 coding sequence is TGTGCCAGCAGTCGGACTAGCGGGAGTAAATGGGGTGAGCAGTTCTTC.